This T cell receptor (beta chain) stems from a study of breast tumors, draining lymph nodes, adjacent tissues. Using its own MiXCR run on the multiplex PCR reads, TCRdb lists one record per CDR3 protein. The table shows fewer than 15,000 distinct CDR3 sequences, with roughly 62% occurring only once. By share, this clonotype ranks as medium-sized. Its specificity is unknown. Whole-study findings and limits: Findings are consistent with lymph node origin and intratumoral expansion of most tumor T cells. Data only fit, rather than demonstrated, lymph node origin of most tumor T cells. Tumor and nontumor repertoires were significantly more similar in luminal-like than in basal-like breast cancer.

The TCR comes from a female donor with breast cancer. Some clones in this sample may be carry-over from other donors' samples. Sequencing input: tumor-adjacent breast tissue.

This chain's CDR3 is CSAREGRALDYEQYF. CDR3 DNA: TGCAGTGCTAGAGAGGGTAGGGCCCTTGACTACGAGCAGTACTTC. V gene TRBV20-1 combines with J gene TRBJ2-7; D gene uncertain. V shed 0 bases and J shed 3 bases, with 15 bases lying between them. The CDR3 is made up of 15 amino acids. Germline assignment: CDR1 DFQATT and CDR2 SNEGSKA (reference sequence).